This is a list of T cell receptor beta chains from one sample in a study of CD4 T cells in relation to SARS-CoV-2 and coronaviruses. Generated by immunoSEQ multiplex PCR, the TCRdb table keeps only in-frame clones and is missing some. Seen here are around 20,000 clones, approximately 78% observed once, and the top ten hold roughly 19%. For these TCRs, the target antigens are not known. Sequencing input: CD4+ T cells from PBMCs, cultured in vitro. The receptors shown here come from a human donor in good health. Both conserved end residues are part of each CDR3. Each record gives: V gene, J gene, D gene, clone size, CDR3 protein, CDR3 DNA. A D gene is named only where the DNA matches it firmly. Expanded clones are given a class, and other clones once, few, many or no size at all.

TRBV28	TRBJ2-3	NA	NA	CASRQGGNTDTQYF	TGTGCCAGCAGACAGGGTGGAAACACAGATACGCAGTATTTT
TRBV7-9	TRBJ2-7	NA	NA	CVAGVTSYEQYF	TGTGTGGCTGGGGTGACCTCCTACGAGCAGTACTTC
TRBV30	TRBJ1-5	NA	NA	CAWSVRAGGQPQHF	TGTGCCTGGAGTGTACGAGCGGGCGGGCAGCCCCAGCATTTT
TRBV2	TRBJ2-7	TRBD1	NA	CASSVEQGGFEQYF	TGTGCCAGCAGTGTTGAACAGGGGGGTTTCGAGCAGTACTTC
TRBV24-1	TRBJ2-5	NA	NA	CATSDFGRWETQYF	TGTGCCACCAGTGATTTTGGGCGGTGGGAGACCCAGTACTTC
TRBV7-9	TRBJ2-3	TRBD2	NA	CASSLSGRKARTDTQYF	TGTGCCAGCAGCCTCAGCGGGAGGAAAGCCCGCACAGATACGCAGTATTTT
TRBV12-3/TRBV12-4	TRBJ1-1	NA	NA	CASKLNTEAFF	TGTGCCAGCAAACTAAACACTGAAGCTTTCTTT
TRBV19	TRBJ1-2	NA	NA	CASTQGRALPGYTF	TGTGCCAGTACCCAGGGGAGGGCTCTCCCGGGCTACACCTTC
TRBV11-2	TRBJ2-1	TRBD2	NA	CASSRGGEGYNEQFF	TGTGCCAGCAGCCGCGGGGGGGAGGGGTACAATGAGCAGTTCTTC
TRBV7-8	TRBJ1-5	NA	NA	CASSLVRDPNQPQHF	TGTGCCAGCAGCTTAGTGCGGGACCCCAATCAGCCCCAGCATTTT
TRBV4-2	TRBJ1-4	NA	NA	CASSQVGGNGGEKLFF	TGTGCCAGCAGCCAAGTCGGCGGCAACGGGGGGGAAAAACTGTTTTTT
TRBV11-2	TRBJ1-1	NA	once	CASSFRRETEAFF	TGTGCCAGCAGCTTTCGACGGGAGACTGAAGCTTTCTTT
TRBV19	TRBJ2-7	NA	NA	CASSVNTYEQYF	TGTGCCAGTTCTGTCAACACCTACGAGCAGTACTTC
TRBV6-5	TRBJ1-3	TRBD1	NA	CASSYTGVGGNTIYF	TGTGCCAGCAGTTACACAGGGGTAGGAGGAAACACCATATATTTT
TRBV24-1	TRBJ2-2	TRBD1	NA	CATSDLPGQGLSGELFF	TGTGCCACCAGTGATTTGCCGGGACAGGGTCTATCCGGGGAGCTGTTTTTT
TRBV5-8	TRBJ1-2	NA	NA	CASSLGVTFYGYTF	TGTGCCAGCAGCTTGGGGGTCACGTTCTATGGCTACACCTTC
TRBV10-3	TRBJ2-1	TRBD2	NA	CAIRDTSGSRYNEQFF	TGTGCCATCAGAGATACTAGCGGGAGTCGCTACAATGAGCAGTTCTTC
TRBV27	TRBJ1-1	TRBD1	few	CAIQSGTGGEAFF	TGTGCCATCCAATCCGGGACAGGGGGTGAAGCTTTCTTT
TRBV25-1	TRBJ2-1	TRBD1	NA	CASSEYSGQGANEQFF	TGTGCCAGCAGTGAATATTCTGGACAGGGGGCCAATGAGCAGTTCTTC
TRBV3-1/TRBV3-2	TRBJ2-7	NA	NA	CASSQGLDSYEQYF	TGTGCCAGCAGCCAGGGTCTAGACTCCTACGAGCAGTACTTC
TRBV5-1	TRBJ1-1	NA	NA	CASSYREVSEAFF	TGCGCCAGCAGCTACAGGGAGGTTTCTGAAGCTTTCTTT
TRBV12-3/TRBV12-4	TRBJ1-1	NA	NA	CASSLSRSTEAFF	TGTGCCAGCAGCCTATCCAGGAGCACTGAAGCTTTCTTT
TRBV19	TRBJ1-1	TRBD1	NA	CASSAPTGIAEAFF	TGTGCCAGTAGCGCCCCGACAGGGATAGCCGAAGCTTTCTTT
TRBV5-4	TRBJ2-1	TRBD2	NA	CASSLRLSGNVVDEQFF	TGTGCCAGCAGCTTGCGCCTAAGCGGGAACGTCGTGGATGAGCAGTTCTTC
TRBV7-9	TRBJ1-5	NA	few	CASSSLTGPNNQPQHF	TGTGCCAGCAGCTCCCTAACCGGCCCGAACAATCAGCCCCAGCATTTT
TRBV2	TRBJ1-5	NA	NA	CASSDTQGAHQPQHF	TGTGCCAGCAGTGATACGCAGGGCGCCCATCAGCCCCAGCATTTT
TRBV6-1	TRBJ2-2	NA	NA	CASSDDRHRELFF	TGTGCCAGCAGTGACGACAGGCACCGGGAGCTGTTTTTT
TRBV2	TRBJ2-7	TRBD2	NA	CATLGLAGGITYEQYF	TGTGCCACCCTGGGACTAGCGGGAGGGATTACCTACGAGCAGTACTTC
TRBV10-3	TRBJ2-4	NA	NA	CAISESGTDENIQYF	TGTGCCATCAGTGAGTCCGGGACGGATGAAAACATTCAGTACTTC
TRBV5-4	TRBJ2-1	NA	NA	CASSLGLSGDNEQFF	TGTGCCAGCAGCCTTGGCCTGTCCGGGGACAATGAGCAGTTCTTC
TRBV21-1	TRBJ2-7	NA	NA	CASSKGGGGRGYEQYF	TGTGCCAGCAGCAAAGGTGGTGGCGGGAGGGGGTACGAGCAGTACTTC
TRBV5-4	TRBJ2-7	TRBD1	few	CASSWDRAISYEQYF	TGTGCCAGCAGCTGGGACAGGGCAATCTCCTACGAGCAGTACTTC
TRBV5-1	TRBJ1-4	NA	NA	CASSPGGSANEKLFF	TGCGCCAGCAGCCCTGGGGGAAGTGCTAATGAAAAACTGTTTTTT
TRBV5-1	TRBJ1-4	TRBD1	NA	CASSLGQGTSNEKLFF	TGCGCCAGCAGCTTGGGACAGGGGACATCTAATGAAAAACTGTTTTTT
TRBV15	TRBJ2-1	NA	NA	CATSRGSQYNEQFF	TGTGCCACCAGCAGAGGTTCACAGTACAATGAGCAGTTCTTC
TRBV21-1	TRBJ1-3	NA	NA	CASSKGKGDSILSGNTIYF	TGTGCCAGCAGCAAAGGTAAAGGGGACAGTATTCTCTCTGGAAACACCATATATTTT
TRBV10-2	TRBJ2-7	TRBD1	NA	CASSTGQGSSYEQYF	TGCGCCAGCAGTACCGGACAGGGTTCTTCCTACGAGCAGTACTTC
TRBV6-5	TRBJ1-4	TRBD1	NA	CASSPGDSDEKLFF	TGTGCCAGCAGTCCCGGGGACAGCGATGAAAAACTGTTTTTT
TRBV11-2	TRBJ1-1	NA	NA	CASSLARSSGGAYTEAFF	TGTGCCAGCAGCTTAGCCCGAAGTAGTGGGGGCGCTTACACTGAAGCTTTCTTT
TRBV7-2	TRBJ2-1	NA	NA	CASRPGVYKYNEQFF	TGTGCCAGCAGACCAGGGGTCTACAAGTACAATGAGCAGTTCTTC
TRBV10-3	TRBJ2-7	NA	NA	CAISGTGDSYEQYF	TGTGCCATCAGTGGGACGGGAGACTCCTACGAGCAGTACTTC
TRBV27	TRBJ1-1	TRBD1	NA	CASSPSTGRTEAFF	TGTGCCAGCAGTCCGTCGACAGGGCGCACTGAAGCTTTCTTT
TRBV5-4	TRBJ2-7	TRBD1	NA	CASSAFRQGAFYEQYF	TGTGCCAGCAGCGCGTTTAGGCAGGGGGCCTTCTACGAGCAGTACTTC
TRBV7-8	TRBJ1-3	NA	NA	CASSLQGGVLGNTIYF	TGTGCCAGCAGCTTACAGGGAGGTGTCCTAGGAAACACCATATATTTT
TRBV12-5	TRBJ2-1	TRBD2	NA	CASGLPLAGARSYNEQFF	TGTGCTAGTGGTTTGCCGTTAGCGGGAGCGCGTTCCTACAATGAGCAGTTCTTC
TRBV5-4	TRBJ1-2	TRBD1	few	CASSWDRAPPGGYTF	TGTGCCAGCAGCTGGGACAGGGCTCCTCCGGGTGGCTACACCTTC
TRBV30	TRBJ2-6	NA	once	CALDFPSAVGANVLTF	TGTGCCCTGGACTTCCCTTCCGCGGTTGGGGCCAACGTCCTGACTTTC
TRBV7-8	TRBJ1-2	NA	NA	CASSLDNRVNYGYTF	TGTGCCAGCAGCTTAGACAACAGGGTCAACTATGGCTACACCTTC
TRBV6-2/TRBV6-3	TRBJ1-3	NA	few	CASSYRESAIYF	TGTGCCAGCAGTTATCGGGAGAGCGCCATATATTTT